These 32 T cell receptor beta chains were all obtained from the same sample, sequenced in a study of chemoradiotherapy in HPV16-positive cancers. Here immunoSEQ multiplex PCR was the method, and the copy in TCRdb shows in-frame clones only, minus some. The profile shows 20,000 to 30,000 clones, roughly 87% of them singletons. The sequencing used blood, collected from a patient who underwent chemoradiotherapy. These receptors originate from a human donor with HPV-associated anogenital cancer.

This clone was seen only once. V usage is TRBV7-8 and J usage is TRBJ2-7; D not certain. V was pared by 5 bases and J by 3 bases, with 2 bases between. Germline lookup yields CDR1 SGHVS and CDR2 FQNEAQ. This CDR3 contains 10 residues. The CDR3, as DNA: TGTGCCAGCAGCAACTACGAGCAGTACTTC. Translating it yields CASSNYEQYF.

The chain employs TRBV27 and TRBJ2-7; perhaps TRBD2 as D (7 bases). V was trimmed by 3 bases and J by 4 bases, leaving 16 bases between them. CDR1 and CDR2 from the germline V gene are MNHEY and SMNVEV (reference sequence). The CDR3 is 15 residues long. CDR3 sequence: CASSFEGGASYEQYF. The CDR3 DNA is TGTGCCAGCAGTTTTGAAGGGGGGGCTTCATACGAGCAGTACTTC.

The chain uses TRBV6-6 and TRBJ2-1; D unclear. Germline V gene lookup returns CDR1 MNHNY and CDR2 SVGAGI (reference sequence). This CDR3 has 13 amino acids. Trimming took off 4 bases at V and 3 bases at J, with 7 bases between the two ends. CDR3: CASSSGSYNEQFF. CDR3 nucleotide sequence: TGTGCCAGCAGTTCGGGCAGCTACAATGAGCAGTTCTTC.

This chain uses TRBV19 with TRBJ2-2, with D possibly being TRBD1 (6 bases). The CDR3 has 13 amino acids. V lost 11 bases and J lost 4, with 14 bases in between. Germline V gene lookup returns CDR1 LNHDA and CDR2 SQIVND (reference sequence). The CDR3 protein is CAVQGWGTGELFF. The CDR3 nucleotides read TGTGCCGTACAGGGTTGGGGCACCGGGGAGCTGTTTTTT.

The CDR3 sequence: CATSSGRDTIYF. CDR3 sequence (DNA): TGTGCCACCAGCTCCGGACGGGACACCATATATTTT. This chain joins TRBV15 and TRBJ1-3; D uncertain. Deletions cut 5 bases from V and 8 bases from J, with 10 bases between. The CDR3 contains 12 residues. Germline CDR1 is LNHNV and CDR2 is YYDKDF (reference sequence).

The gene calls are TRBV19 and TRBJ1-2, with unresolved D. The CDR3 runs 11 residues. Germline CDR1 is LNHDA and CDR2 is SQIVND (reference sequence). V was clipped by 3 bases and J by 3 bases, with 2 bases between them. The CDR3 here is CASSIDYGYTF. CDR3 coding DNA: TGTGCCAGTAGTATCGACTATGGCTACACCTTC.

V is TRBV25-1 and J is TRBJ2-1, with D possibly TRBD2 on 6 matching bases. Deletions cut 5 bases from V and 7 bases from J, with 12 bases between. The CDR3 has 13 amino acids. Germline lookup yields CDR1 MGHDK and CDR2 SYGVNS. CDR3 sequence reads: CASSRRGWNEQFF. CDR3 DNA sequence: TGTGCCAGCAGTAGGCGGGGTTGGAATGAGCAGTTCTTC.

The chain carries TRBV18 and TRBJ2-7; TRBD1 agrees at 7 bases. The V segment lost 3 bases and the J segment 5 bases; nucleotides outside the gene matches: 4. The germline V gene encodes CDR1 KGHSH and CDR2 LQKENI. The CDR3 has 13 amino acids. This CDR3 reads CASSPHRGDEQYF. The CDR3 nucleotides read TGTGCCAGCTCACCCCACAGGGGCGACGAGCAGTACTTC.

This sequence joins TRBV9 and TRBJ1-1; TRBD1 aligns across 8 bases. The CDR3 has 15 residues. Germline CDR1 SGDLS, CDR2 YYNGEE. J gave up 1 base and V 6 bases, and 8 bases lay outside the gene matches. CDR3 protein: CASTRTGSGNTEAFF. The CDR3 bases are TGTGCCAGCACCAGGACAGGGAGTGGGAACACTGAAGCTTTCTTT.

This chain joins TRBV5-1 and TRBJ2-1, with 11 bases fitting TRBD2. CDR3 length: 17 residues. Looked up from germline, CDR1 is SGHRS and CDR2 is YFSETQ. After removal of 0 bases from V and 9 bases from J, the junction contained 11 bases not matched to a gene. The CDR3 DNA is TGCGCCAGCAGCTTGGGGGGCGGGCTAGCGGGAGGAAGTGAGCAGTTCTTC. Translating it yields CASSLGGGLAGGSEQFF.

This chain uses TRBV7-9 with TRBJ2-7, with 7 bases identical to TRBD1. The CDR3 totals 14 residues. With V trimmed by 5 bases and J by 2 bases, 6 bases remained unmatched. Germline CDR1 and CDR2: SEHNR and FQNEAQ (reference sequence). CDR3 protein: CASSPRDRAYEQYF. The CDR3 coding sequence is TGTGCCAGCAGCCCCCGGGACAGAGCCTACGAGCAGTACTTC.

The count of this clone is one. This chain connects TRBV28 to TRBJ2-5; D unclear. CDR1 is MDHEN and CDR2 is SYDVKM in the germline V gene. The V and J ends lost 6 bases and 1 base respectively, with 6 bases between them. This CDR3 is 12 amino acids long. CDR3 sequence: CASSYPQETQYF. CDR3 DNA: TGTGCCAGCAGCTACCCCCAAGAGACCCAGTACTTC.

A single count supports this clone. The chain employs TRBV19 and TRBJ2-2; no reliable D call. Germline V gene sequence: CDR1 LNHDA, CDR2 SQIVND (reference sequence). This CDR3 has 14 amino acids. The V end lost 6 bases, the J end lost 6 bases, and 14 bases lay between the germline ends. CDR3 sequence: CASSPGEVPGELFF. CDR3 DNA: TGTGCCAGTAGCCCAGGAGAGGTCCCCGGGGAGCTGTTTTTT.

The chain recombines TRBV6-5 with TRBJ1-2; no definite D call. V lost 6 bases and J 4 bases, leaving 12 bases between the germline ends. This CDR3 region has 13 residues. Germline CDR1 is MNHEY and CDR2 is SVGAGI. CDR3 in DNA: TGTGCCAGCAGCCCCGTGGCAGGCTATGGCTACACCTTC. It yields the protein CASSPVAGYGYTF.

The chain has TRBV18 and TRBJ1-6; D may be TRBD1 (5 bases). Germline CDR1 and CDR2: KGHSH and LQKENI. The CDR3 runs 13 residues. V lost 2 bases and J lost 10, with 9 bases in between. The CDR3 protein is CASSPEWGSPLHF. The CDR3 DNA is TGTGCCAGCTCACCAGAGTGGGGCTCACCCCTCCACTTT.

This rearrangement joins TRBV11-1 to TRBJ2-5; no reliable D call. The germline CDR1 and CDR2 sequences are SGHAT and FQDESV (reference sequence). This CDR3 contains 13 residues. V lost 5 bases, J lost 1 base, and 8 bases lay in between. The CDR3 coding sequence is TGTGCCAGCAGCCGTAGCCCCCAAGAGACCCAGTACTTC. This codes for CASSRSPQETQYF.

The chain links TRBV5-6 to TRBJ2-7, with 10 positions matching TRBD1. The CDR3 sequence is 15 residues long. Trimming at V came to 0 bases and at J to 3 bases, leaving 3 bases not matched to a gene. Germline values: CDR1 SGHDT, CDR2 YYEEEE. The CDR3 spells CASSLGDRGIYEQYF. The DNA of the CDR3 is TGTGCCAGCAGCTTGGGGGACAGGGGAATCTACGAGCAGTACTTC. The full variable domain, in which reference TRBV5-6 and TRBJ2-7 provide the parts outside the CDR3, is DAGVTQSPTHLIKTRGQQVTLRCSPKSGHDTVSWYQQALGQGPQFIFQYYEEEERQRGNFPDRFSGHQFPNYSSELNVNALLLGDSALYLCASSLGDRGIYEQYFGPGTRLTVT.

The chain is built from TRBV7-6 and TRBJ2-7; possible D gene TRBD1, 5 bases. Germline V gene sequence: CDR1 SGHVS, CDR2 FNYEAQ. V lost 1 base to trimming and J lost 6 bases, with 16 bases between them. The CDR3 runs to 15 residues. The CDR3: CASSLELATAREQYF. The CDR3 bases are TGTGCCAGCAGCTTAGAACTCGCGACAGCCCGCGAGCAGTACTTC.

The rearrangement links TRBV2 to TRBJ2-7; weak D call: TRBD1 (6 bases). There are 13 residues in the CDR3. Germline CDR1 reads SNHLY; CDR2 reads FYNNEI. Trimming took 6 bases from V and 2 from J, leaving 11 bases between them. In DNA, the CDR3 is TGTGCCAGCAGCCGACAGGAGACCTACGAGCAGTACTTC. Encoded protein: CASSRQETYEQYF.

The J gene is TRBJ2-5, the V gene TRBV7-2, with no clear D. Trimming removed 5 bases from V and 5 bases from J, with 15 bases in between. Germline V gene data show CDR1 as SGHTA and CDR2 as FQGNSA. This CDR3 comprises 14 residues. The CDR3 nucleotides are TGTGCCAGCAGCACGCGACTGGGTCGGGAGACCCAGTACTTC. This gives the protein CASSTRLGRETQYF.

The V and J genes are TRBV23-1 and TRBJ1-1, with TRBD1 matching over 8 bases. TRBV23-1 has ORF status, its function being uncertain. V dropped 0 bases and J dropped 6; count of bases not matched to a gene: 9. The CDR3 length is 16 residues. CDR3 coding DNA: TGCGCCAGCAGTCAATCAGGCCAGGGGGCCTACGCTGAAGCTTTCTTT. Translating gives CASSQSGQGAYAEAFF.

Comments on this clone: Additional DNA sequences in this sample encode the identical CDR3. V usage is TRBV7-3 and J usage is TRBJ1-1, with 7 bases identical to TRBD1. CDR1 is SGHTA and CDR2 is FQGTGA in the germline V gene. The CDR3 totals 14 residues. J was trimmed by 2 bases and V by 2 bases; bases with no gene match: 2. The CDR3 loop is CASSLQGGNTEAFF. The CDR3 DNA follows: TGTGCCAGCAGCTTACAGGGGGGAAACACTGAAGCTTTCTTT. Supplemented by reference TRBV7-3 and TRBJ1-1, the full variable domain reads GAGVSQTPSNKVTEKGKYVELRCDPISGHTALYWYRQSLGQGPEFLIYFQGTGAADDSGLPNDRFFAVRPEGSVSTLKIQRTERGDSAVYLCASSLQGGNTEAFFGQGTRLTVV.

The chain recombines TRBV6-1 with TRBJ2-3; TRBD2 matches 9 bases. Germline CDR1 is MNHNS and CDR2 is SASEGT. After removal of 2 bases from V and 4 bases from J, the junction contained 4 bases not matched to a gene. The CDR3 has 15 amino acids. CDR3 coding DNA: TGTGCCAGCAGTGAACTAGCGGGGTCTGCAGATACGCAGTATTTT. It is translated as CASSELAGSADTQYF.

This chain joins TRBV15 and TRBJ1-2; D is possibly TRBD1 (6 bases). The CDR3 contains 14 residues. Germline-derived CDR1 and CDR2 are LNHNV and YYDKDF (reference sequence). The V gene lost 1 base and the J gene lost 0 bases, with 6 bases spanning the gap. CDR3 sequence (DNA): TGTGCCACCAGCAGAGGACAGGCTAACTATGGCTACACCTTC. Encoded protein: CATSRGQANYGYTF.

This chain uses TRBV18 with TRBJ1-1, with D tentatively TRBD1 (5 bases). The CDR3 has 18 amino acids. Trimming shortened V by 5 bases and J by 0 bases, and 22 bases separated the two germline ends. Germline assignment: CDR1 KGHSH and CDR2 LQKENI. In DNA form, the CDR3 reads TGTGCCAGCTCATCAGTTCCACCTCCGGGACGCCTGAACACTGAAGCTTTCTTT. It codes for CASSSVPPPGRLNTEAFF.

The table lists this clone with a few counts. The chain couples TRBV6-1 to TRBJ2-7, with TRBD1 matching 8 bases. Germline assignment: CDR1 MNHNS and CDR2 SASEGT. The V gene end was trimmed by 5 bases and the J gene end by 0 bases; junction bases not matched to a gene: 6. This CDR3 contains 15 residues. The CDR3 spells CASSPGTGLSYEQYF. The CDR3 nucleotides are TGTGCCAGCAGTCCCGGGACAGGACTCTCCTACGAGCAGTACTTC.

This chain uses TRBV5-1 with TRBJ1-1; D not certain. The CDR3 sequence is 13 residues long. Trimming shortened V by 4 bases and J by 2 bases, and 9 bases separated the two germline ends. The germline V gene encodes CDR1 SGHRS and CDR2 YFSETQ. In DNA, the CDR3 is TGCGCCAGCAGCCGCGTTGGAAACACTGAAGCTTTCTTT. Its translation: CASSRVGNTEAFF.

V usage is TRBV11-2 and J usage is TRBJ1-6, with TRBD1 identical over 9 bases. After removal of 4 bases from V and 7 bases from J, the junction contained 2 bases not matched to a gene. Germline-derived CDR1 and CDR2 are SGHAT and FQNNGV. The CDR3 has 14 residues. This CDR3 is CASSWDRENSPLHF. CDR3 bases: TGTGCCAGCAGCTGGGACAGGGAAAATTCACCCCTCCACTTT.

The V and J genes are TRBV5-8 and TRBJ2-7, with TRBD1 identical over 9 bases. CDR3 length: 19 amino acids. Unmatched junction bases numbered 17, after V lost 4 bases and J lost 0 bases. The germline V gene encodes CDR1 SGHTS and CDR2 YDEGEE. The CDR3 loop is CASSGGGTGNVWASYEQYF. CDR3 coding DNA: TGTGCCAGCAGCGGGGGTGGGACAGGGAATGTTTGGGCCTCCTACGAGCAGTACTTC.

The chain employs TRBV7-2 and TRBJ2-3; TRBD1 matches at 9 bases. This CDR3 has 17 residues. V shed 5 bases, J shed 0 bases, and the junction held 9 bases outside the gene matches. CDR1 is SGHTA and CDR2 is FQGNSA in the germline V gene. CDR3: CASSQNMDRGSTDTQYF. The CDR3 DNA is TGTGCCAGCAGCCAAAACATGGACAGGGGAAGCACAGATACGCAGTATTTT.

The CDR3 protein is CASSVVGLRTDTQYF. The DNA of the CDR3 is TGTGCCAGCAGCGTAGTGGGACTTCGCACAGATACGCAGTATTTT. The J gene is TRBJ2-3, the V gene TRBV9, with a tentative D call TRBD2 (6 bases). This CDR3 spans 15 amino acids. Trimming stripped 0 bases from V and 1 base from J, with 9 bases between. Germline CDR1 SGDLS, CDR2 YYNGEE.

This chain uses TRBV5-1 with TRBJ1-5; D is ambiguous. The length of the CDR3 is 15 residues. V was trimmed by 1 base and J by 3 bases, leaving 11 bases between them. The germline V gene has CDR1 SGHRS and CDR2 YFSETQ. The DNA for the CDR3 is TGCGCCAGCAGCTTGACCGGACGGCTCAATCAGCCCCAGCATTTT. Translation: CASSLTGRLNQPQHF. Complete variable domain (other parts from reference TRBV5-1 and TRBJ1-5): KAGVTQTPRYLIKTRGQQVTLSCSPISGHRSVSWYQQTPGQGLQFLFEYFSETQRNKGNFPGRFSGRQFSNSRSEMNVSTLELGDSALYLCASSLTGRLNQPQHFGDGTRLSIL.